This T cell receptor beta chain was sequenced during a study of early T cells in non-severe SARS-CoV-2 infection. Looking at the study overall: It was bulk RNA from unsorted whole blood that was sequenced, and the chains were unpaired.

Broader study findings: Matching with VDJdb favored anti-spike CD8 responses (missing private and CD4 specificities).

Concerning this clonotype: What it binds is not known.

Each single cDNA molecule received a unique molecular identifier. TCRdb fed the 5' RACE reads into MiXCR, producing one record per CDR3 protein. Of about 84,000 distinct CDR3 sequences listed, roughly 12% are singletons. This receptor was taken from an adult who was a healthcare worker with PCR-confirmed SARS-CoV-2 infection or an uninfected control (not recorded which). Sequencing was performed on whole blood.

The CDR3 DNA follows: TGTGCCAGCAGTTTCCCCTACAGGATCCGCGACTATGGCTACACCTTC. Translating it yields CASSFPYRIRDYGYTF. V is TRBV28 and J is TRBJ1-2; maybe TRBD1 (5 bases). The CDR3 extends over 16 amino acids. V lost 3 bases and J 3 bases, leaving 17 bases between the germline ends. Germline CDR1 MDHEN, CDR2 SYDVKM.